These T cell receptor beta chains were read from a single sample in a study of metastatic and nonmetastatic thyroid tumors. TCRdb used MiXCR to call clones anew from the PCR reads. This table has approximately 25,000 clones, approximately 17% appearing once. Sequences were obtained from blood. The receptors shown here come from a male donor with papillary thyroid cancer or a benign thyroid nodule (not recorded which). Some clones in this sample may be carry-over from other donors' samples. Each CDR3 is given with its conserved first and last residue. D genes are given only for firm matches. The size of a clone is reported for some rows only, either as once, few or many, or as a class for expanded clones.

d_gene: NA; j_gene: TRBJ2-2; v_gene: TRBV20-1; abundance: NA; CDR3aa: CSARATMRRNTGELFF; CDR3nt: TGCAGTGCTAGAGCTACTATGAGGCGGAACACCGGGGAGCTGTTTTTT
d_gene: TRBD1; j_gene: TRBJ1-2; v_gene: TRBV11-2; abundance: many; CDR3aa: CASSPQTGGSYGYTF; CDR3nt: TGTGCCAGCAGCCCCCAGACAGGGGGTAGCTATGGCTACACCTTC
d_gene: NA; j_gene: TRBJ2-7; v_gene: TRBV7-3; abundance: many; CDR3aa: CASSLTAGDTYEQYF; CDR3nt: TGTGCCAGCAGCTTAACGGCAGGCGACACCTACGAGCAGTACTTC
d_gene: TRBD2; j_gene: TRBJ2-5; v_gene: TRBV5-1; abundance: many; CDR3aa: CASSTAGAEETQYF; CDR3nt: TGCGCCAGCAGCACAGCGGGGGCGGAAGAGACCCAGTACTTC
d_gene: TRBD2; j_gene: TRBJ2-7; v_gene: TRBV12-3/TRBV12-4; abundance: medium-sized; CDR3aa: CASRGTISYEQYF; CDR3nt: TGTGCCAGCAGGGGGACTATCTCCTACGAGCAGTACTTC
d_gene: TRBD1; j_gene: TRBJ2-4; v_gene: TRBV10-3; abundance: many; CDR3aa: CAISERGQGFKNIQYF; CDR3nt: TGTGCCATCAGTGAGAGAGGACAGGGGTTCAAAAACATTCAGTACTTC
d_gene: NA; j_gene: TRBJ2-5; v_gene: TRBV28; abundance: many; CDR3aa: CASSLYRLGGRETQYF; CDR3nt: TGTGCCAGCAGTTTATATCGGCTAGGGGGTCGAGAGACCCAGTACTTC
d_gene: NA; j_gene: TRBJ2-7; v_gene: TRBV11-2; abundance: many; CDR3aa: CASSQGHSSYEQYF; CDR3nt: TGTGCCAGCAGCCAAGGACATAGCTCCTACGAGCAGTACTTC
d_gene: NA; j_gene: TRBJ2-7; v_gene: TRBV5-4; abundance: many; CDR3aa: CASSLWVGGTFPYEQYF; CDR3nt: TGTGCCAGCAGCTTGTGGGTTGGCGGGACTTTCCCTTACGAGCAGTACTTC
d_gene: NA; j_gene: TRBJ2-2; v_gene: TRBV7-3; abundance: many; CDR3aa: CASAQGNTGELFF; CDR3nt: TGTGCCAGCGCGCAGGGGAACACCGGGGAGCTGTTTTTT
d_gene: NA; j_gene: TRBJ2-1; v_gene: TRBV20-1; abundance: NA; CDR3aa: CSVITPSANEQFF; CDR3nt: TGCAGTGTCATCACTCCTAGCGCCAATGAGCAGTTCTTC
d_gene: NA; j_gene: TRBJ2-5; v_gene: TRBV30; abundance: many; CDR3aa: CAWTRGVGMFEETQYF; CDR3nt: TGTGCCTGGACTAGAGGAGTGGGGATGTTCGAGGAGACCCAGTACTTC
d_gene: TRBD2; j_gene: TRBJ2-1; v_gene: TRBV12-3/TRBV12-4; abundance: many; CDR3aa: CASSLVAGDNEQFF; CDR3nt: TGTGCCAGCAGTTTAGTAGCGGGAGATAATGAGCAGTTCTTC
d_gene: NA; j_gene: TRBJ1-4; v_gene: TRBV6-2/TRBV6-3; abundance: few; CDR3aa: CASSQGAFEKLFF; CDR3nt: TGTGCCAGCAGCCAAGGAGCGTTTGAAAAACTGTTTTTT
d_gene: NA; j_gene: TRBJ2-7; v_gene: TRBV7-8; abundance: many; CDR3aa: CASSSYGTYSYEQYF; CDR3nt: TGTGCCAGCAGCTCGTACGGGACATACTCCTACGAGCAGTACTTC
d_gene: NA; j_gene: TRBJ1-1; v_gene: TRBV10-3; abundance: many; CDR3aa: CAISESAGLNTEAFF; CDR3nt: TGTGCCATCAGTGAGTCGGCAGGGCTGAACACTGAAGCTTTCTTT
d_gene: NA; j_gene: TRBJ2-5; v_gene: TRBV3-1; abundance: many; CDR3aa: CASSRDFGETQYF; CDR3nt: TGTGCCAGCAGTCGGGACTTTGGGGAGACCCAGTACTTC
d_gene: NA; j_gene: TRBJ2-1; v_gene: TRBV6-1; abundance: many; CDR3aa: CASERGNEQFF; CDR3nt: TGTGCCAGCGAACGGGGCAATGAGCAGTTCTTC
d_gene: NA; j_gene: TRBJ2-7; v_gene: TRBV6-5; abundance: NA; CDR3aa: CASSRSQLSSYEQYF; CDR3nt: TGTGCCAGCAGTCGCTCGCAATTGAGCTCCTACGAGCAGTACTTC
d_gene: NA; j_gene: TRBJ2-3; v_gene: TRBV18; abundance: NA; CDR3aa: CASSPRAGDDTQYF; CDR3nt: TGTGCCAGCTCACCTCGCGCAGGGGACGATACGCAGTATTTT
d_gene: NA; j_gene: TRBJ2-1; v_gene: TRBV7-6; abundance: many; CDR3aa: CASSLWEGRGDEQFF; CDR3nt: TGTGCCAGCAGCTTGTGGGAGGGCAGGGGTGATGAGCAGTTCTTC
d_gene: TRBD1; j_gene: TRBJ2-7; v_gene: TRBV19; abundance: many; CDR3aa: CASTLTGGSYEQYF; CDR3nt: TGTGCCAGTACCTTAACAGGGGGCTCCTACGAGCAGTACTTC
d_gene: TRBD2; j_gene: TRBJ2-1; v_gene: TRBV24-1; abundance: many; CDR3aa: CATSDAREGPYNEQFF; CDR3nt: TGTGCCACCAGTGATGCTCGGGAGGGCCCCTACAATGAGCAGTTCTTC
d_gene: NA; j_gene: TRBJ1-2; v_gene: TRBV11-2; abundance: medium-sized; CDR3aa: CASTMGLGGGYGYTF; CDR3nt: TGTGCCAGCACGATGGGCCTAGGAGGCGGCTATGGCTACACCTTC
d_gene: TRBD2; j_gene: TRBJ2-7; v_gene: TRBV25-1; abundance: many; CDR3aa: CASSEREGLAGVVSYEQYF; CDR3nt: TGTGCCAGCAGTGAACGAGAGGGCCTAGCGGGAGTGGTCTCCTACGAGCAGTACTTC
d_gene: TRBD2; j_gene: TRBJ2-7; v_gene: TRBV5-1; abundance: once; CDR3aa: CASSLEASGSSYEQYF; CDR3nt: TGCGCCAGCAGCTTGGAGGCTAGCGGGAGCTCCTACGAGCAGTACTTC
d_gene: NA; j_gene: TRBJ2-7; v_gene: TRBV18; abundance: many; CDR3aa: CASSPAPGTTTYEQYF; CDR3nt: TGTGCCAGCTCACCAGCGCCCGGGACAACCACCTACGAGCAGTACTTC
d_gene: TRBD2; j_gene: TRBJ2-3; v_gene: TRBV20-1; abundance: NA; CDR3aa: CSARGTSDIGADTQYF; CDR3nt: TGCAGTGCTAGAGGGACTAGCGATATAGGCGCAGATACGCAGTATTTT
d_gene: TRBD2; j_gene: TRBJ2-3; v_gene: TRBV9; abundance: NA; CDR3aa: CASSGGLAGMTDTQYF; CDR3nt: TGTGCCAGCAGCGGGGGACTAGCGGGGATGACAGATACGCAGTATTTT